The clone carrying this TCR beta chain came up once. The data belong to a study of blood T cell repertoires in COVID-19. Study-level information: Samples taken during acute and convalescent COVID-19 were collected in the United States, Italy and Spain. The cDNA or gDNA used as material had been derived from T cells, B-cell-depleted T cells, or PBMCs.

The germline V gene encodes CDR1 SGHRS and CDR2 YFSETQ. V was pared by 4 bases and J by 4 bases, with 15 bases between. The CDR3 sequence is 16 residues long. How the authors handled the data: For nucleated cells, counts were estimated from reference gene primer amplification. Measured with immunoSEQ multiplex PCR; TCRdb has only the in-frame clones, and not every one. D and trimming come from the DNA, and the V and J calls and clone size come from that table. The data show approximately 300,000 clones, about 84% seen once. This TCR came from a woman between 45 and 60 years old with acute or convalescent COVID-19. This rearrangement joins TRBV5-1 to TRBJ1-6; no clear D gene. The sequenced material came from peripheral blood. The CDR3 loop is CASSPSTARYNSPLHF. CDR3 coding DNA: TGCGCCAGCAGCCCCTCGACGGCGAGGTATAATTCACCCCTCCACTTT.